A single TCR beta chain is shown here with its context. Its antigen is unidentified. V gave up 6 bases and J gave up 9 bases, with 19 bases separating them. Germline V gene lookup returns CDR1 SGHKS and CDR2 YYEKEE (reference sequence). The CDR3 consists of 15 residues. The sample originates from a study of T cell responses to AZD1222 COVID-19 vaccine. Profiled with immunoSEQ multiplex PCR; TCRdb holds only in-frame clones, not every one. The sample contains about 110,000 clones, about nine tenths of which appear only once. Study outcomes and limitations: The CD4 TCRs associated with vaccination extended across spike and predominated at 160-218 and 743-854.

V gene TRBV5-5 combines with J gene TRBJ1-6, with D maybe TRBD1 (5 bases). The sequenced sample was peripheral blood, obtained on day 0 of MenACWY control vaccination. The source is an adult in good health. DNA of the CDR3: TGTGCCAGCAACACCCTTCAGGTAGGGGTTTCACCCCTCCACTTT. The encoded protein is CASNTLQVGVSPLHF.